Each of the 2 T cell receptor beta chains below was sequenced from the same sample in a study of early T cells in non-severe SARS-CoV-2 infection. TCRdb reprocessed the 5' RACE reads via MiXCR and lists one record per CDR3 protein. The table has roughly 58,000 distinct CDR3 sequences, about 6.2% seen once. The sample was whole blood. These receptors came from an adult who was a healthcare worker with PCR-confirmed SARS-CoV-2 infection or an uninfected control (not recorded which).

This clonotype was observed a handful of times. The chain employs TRBV7-6 and TRBJ2-3; the match to TRBD2 covers 9 bases. V dropped 4 bases and J dropped 2; count of bases not matched to a gene: 10. The CDR3 has 17 residues. Germline V gene lookup returns CDR1 SGHVS and CDR2 FNYEAQ. The CDR3, as DNA: TGTGCCAGCAGCTCCTCCACTAGCGGGCCGTCCACAGATACGCAGTATTTT. It specifies CASSSSTSGPSTDTQYF.

This clonotype turned up a few times. The chain has TRBV30 and TRBJ1-1; D remains unclear. The CDR3 extends over 15 amino acids. The germline V gene encodes CDR1 GTSNPN and CDR2 SVGIG (reference sequence). The V and J ends lost 0 bases and 6 bases respectively, with 17 bases between them. In DNA, the CDR3 is TGTGCCTGGAGTGTACAATTCGGTGGGGAGTCTGAAGCTTTCTTT. This gives the protein CAWSVQFGGESEAFF.